A single sample gave rise to the 27 T cell receptor beta chains below, sequenced in a study of OX40 agonist ivuxolimab in advanced cancers. Libraries were prepared by immunoSEQ multiplex PCR; TCRdb keeps only in-frame clonotypes and omits some of them. The table has roughly 100,000 clones, about 90% seen once. Material: CD4+ or CD8+ T cells sorted from blood, obtained in a trial of the OX40 agonist ivuxolimab. The source is an adult with an advanced solid tumor such as melanoma, head and neck, liver or kidney cancer.

The chain uses TRBV15 and TRBJ1-1; a weak D match, TRBD1 (5 bases). CDR3 size: 15 residues. Germline V CDR1 and CDR2: LNHNV, YYDKDF (reference sequence). V lost 3 bases and J lost 2, with 13 bases in between. CDR3 in amino acids: CATSRSQVVNTEAFF. The CDR3 DNA reads TGTGCCACCAGCAGGTCACAGGTCGTCAACACTGAAGCTTTCTTT.

The chain employs TRBV7-2 and TRBJ2-7; 7 nucleotides line up with TRBD2. CDR3 size: 14 residues. V lost 3 bases and J lost 2; bases outside the gene matches: 4. The germline V gene has CDR1 SGHTA and CDR2 FQGNSA. This CDR3 reads CASSLGLKAYEQYF. Written as DNA, the CDR3 is TGTGCCAGCAGCTTGGGACTAAAGGCCTACGAGCAGTACTTC.

The chain links TRBV9 to TRBJ1-3; weak D call: TRBD1 (6 bases). There are 16 residues in the CDR3. CDR1 SGDLS and CDR2 YYNGEE come from the germline V gene. V lost 1 base to trimming and J lost 0 bases, with 11 bases between them. The CDR3 DNA sequence: TGTGCCAGCAGCGTACTGGGGGCTAGCTCTGGAAACACCATATATTTT. Protein sequence: CASSVLGASSGNTIYF.

This clone was counted a single time. The chain carries TRBV30 and TRBJ2-2; 12 bases fit TRBD2. Germline V lookup: CDR1 GTSNPN, CDR2 SVGIG (reference sequence). The CDR3 consists of 14 residues. V was clipped by 3 bases and J by 5 bases; unmatched bases: 1. The CDR3 reads CAWRLAGGTGELFF. The CDR3, as DNA: TGTGCCTGGAGGCTAGCGGGGGGGACCGGGGAGCTGTTTTTT.

In DNA, the CDR3 is TGTGCCAGCAGCTCCCGGGGCGGGATTGAAAAACTGTTTTTT. Its protein is CASSSRGGIEKLFF. V and J are TRBV7-9 and TRBJ1-4; tentatively, D is TRBD1 (5 bases). In germline, CDR1 is SEHNR, CDR2 FQNEAQ (reference sequence). This CDR3 comprises 14 residues. Trimming took off 4 bases at V and 7 bases at J, with 13 bases between the two ends. Full variable domain (remainder filled in from reference TRBV7-9 and TRBJ1-4): DTGVSQNPRHKITKRGQNVTFRCDPISEHNRLYWYRQTLGQGPEFLTYFQNEAQLEKSRLLSDRFSAERPKGSFSTLEIQRTEQGDSAMYLCASSSRGGIEKLFFGSGTQLSVL.

V is TRBV11-2 and J is TRBJ2-3; 9 nucleotides agree with TRBD2. The J segment lost 5 bases and the V segment lost 4 bases, leaving 10 bases of the junction unmatched. This CDR3 has 16 amino acids. CDR1 and CDR2 (germline): SGHAT, FQNNGV. CDR3 protein: CASSYNAGGRGDTQYF. The CDR3 DNA reads TGTGCCAGCAGCTACAATGCGGGGGGGCGAGGAGATACGCAGTATTTT.

V usage is TRBV6-8 and J usage is TRBJ2-7; the D gene is possibly TRBD1 (6 bases). Per germline, CDR1 MNHGY and CDR2 SAAAGT. Trimming took 2 bases from V and 10 from J, leaving 27 bases between them. The CDR3 is 17 residues long. The DNA for the CDR3 is TGTGCCAGCAGTTACGGGACACCACCATATCCCCTAATGGCTCAGTACTTC. Its protein product is CASSYGTPPYPLMAQYF.

The J gene is TRBJ2-3, the V gene TRBV29-1, with unresolved D. Trimming removed 3 bases from V and 6 bases from J, with 13 bases in between. The germline V gene encodes CDR1 SQVTM and CDR2 ANQGSEA. The CDR3 extends over 13 amino acids. CDR3 bases: TGCAGCGTTGAGGACCGTCCCGGGGATACGCAGTATTTT. This gives the protein CSVEDRPGDTQYF.

The chain is built from TRBV7-2 and TRBJ2-3; TRBD2 agrees at 13 bases. The V gene end was trimmed by 8 bases and the J gene end by 5 bases; junction bases not matched to a gene: 7. Germline assignment: CDR1 SGHTA and CDR2 FQGNSA. The length of the CDR3 is 15 residues. The CDR3 loop is CASLRRLAGGDTQYF. In DNA, the CDR3 is TGTGCCAGCCTCAGGAGACTAGCGGGGGGAGATACGCAGTATTTT. Using reference TRBV7-2 and TRBJ2-3 for the parts outside the CDR3, the full variable domain is GAGVSQSPSNKVTEKGKDVELRCDPISGHTALYWYRQSLGQGLEFLIYFQGNSAPDKSGLPSDRFSAERTGGSVSTLTIQRTQQEDSAVYLCASLRRLAGGDTQYFGPGTRLTVL.

The chain joins TRBV28 to TRBJ1-1, with 9 bases lining up with TRBD1. This CDR3 spans 14 amino acids. The V segment lost 7 bases and the J segment 4 bases; nucleotides outside the gene matches: 7. Germline CDR1 MDHEN, CDR2 SYDVKM. The CDR3 region is CASTLGQGSTEAFF. CDR3 coding DNA: TGTGCCAGCACCCTCGGACAGGGGAGCACTGAAGCTTTCTTT.

This chain uses TRBV6-5 with TRBJ1-2; maybe TRBD1 (5 bases). Germline values: CDR1 MNHEY, CDR2 SVGAGI. The V and J ends lost 6 bases and 4 bases respectively, with 15 bases between them. This CDR3 region has 14 residues. CDR3 bases: TGTGCCAGCAGCTCGGGACGGGCGAGCTATGGCTACACCTTC. Its protein is CASSSGRASYGYTF.

This rearrangement joins TRBV11-3 to TRBJ2-3; D gene ambiguous. Trimming cost V 2 bases and J 6 bases, with 9 bases left between them. Germline V lookup: CDR1 SGHNT, CDR2 YENEEA. The CDR3 consists of 13 residues. The CDR3 DNA reads as TGTGCCAGCAGCTTACGCCCTGGGGATACGCAGTATTTT. It yields the protein CASSLRPGDTQYF.

The chain is built from TRBV30 and TRBJ1-1, with D perhaps TRBD1 (6 bases). The germline gives CDR1 GTSNPN, CDR2 SVGIG (reference sequence). Trimming removed 4 bases from V and 1 base from J, with 10 bases in between. This CDR3 has 13 amino acids. The CDR3 coding sequence is TGTGCCTGGAACAGGGATTCGAACACTGAAGCTTTCTTT. Its translation is CAWNRDSNTEAFF.

The chain has TRBV7-2 and TRBJ2-7, with D hard to call. Per germline, CDR1 SGHTA and CDR2 FQGNSA. The CDR3 is 13 residues long. V was trimmed by 4 bases and J by 2 bases, leaving 9 bases between them. CDR3 DNA: TGTGCCAGCAGCTCACTGATAACCTACGAGCAGTACTTC. Translating gives CASSSLITYEQYF.

DNA of the CDR3: TGCGCCAGCAGCCGGGACAGCGGAGATGGCTACACCTTC. Its protein product is CASSRDSGDGYTF. V and J are TRBV5-1 and TRBJ1-2; 7 positions agree with TRBD1. Trimming at V came to 4 bases and at J to 6 bases, leaving 6 bases not matched to a gene. The CDR3 is 13 residues long. Germline lookup yields CDR1 SGHRS and CDR2 YFSETQ.

CDR3 amino acids: CASSPTGPSDYGYTF. CDR3 nucleotide sequence: TGTGCCAGCAGCCCGACAGGGCCTTCTGACTATGGCTACACCTTC. The chain links TRBV9 to TRBJ1-2, with 7 nucleotides matching TRBD1. CDR1 SGDLS and CDR2 YYNGEE come from the germline V gene. V lost 4 bases to trimming and J lost 3 bases; unmatched junction nucleotides: 9. CDR3 length: 15 amino acids.

This clone was counted once. The chain combines TRBV6-5 with TRBJ1-2; maybe TRBD1 (5 bases). Looked up from germline, CDR1 is MNHEY and CDR2 is SVGAGI. CDR3 size: 14 residues. Trimming removed 0 bases from V and 6 bases from J, with 11 bases in between. The CDR3 reads CASSYSTGTDGYTF. DNA of the CDR3: TGTGCCAGCAGTTACTCGACTGGGACGGATGGCTACACCTTC.

The chain is built from TRBV10-3 and TRBJ2-7, with unresolved D. CDR1 is ENHRY and CDR2 is SYGVKD in the germline V gene. The CDR3 consists of 13 residues. V lost 10 bases, J lost 0 bases, and 13 bases lay in between. The DNA for the CDR3 is TGTGCCACCCAAATGAGGAGCTCCTACGAGCAGTACTTC. It encodes CATQMRSSYEQYF.

This CDR3 reads CAWSRGDWSEKLFF. CDR3 bases: TGTGCCTGGAGCAGGGGGGACTGGAGTGAAAAACTGTTTTTT. This chain uses TRBV30 with TRBJ1-4; 7 bases line up with TRBD1. The germline CDR1 and CDR2 sequences are GTSNPN and SVGIG (reference sequence). CDR3 length: 14 residues. Trimming took 3 bases from V and 7 from J; bases not matched to a gene: 8.

The J gene is TRBJ1-3, the V gene TRBV6-5; no firm D call. Germline loops: CDR1 MNHEY, CDR2 SVGAGI. This CDR3 spans 14 amino acids. V dropped 0 bases and J dropped 4 bases, with 7 bases sitting between them. CDR3 sequence (DNA): TGTGCCAGCAGTTACTCAAGGGTCGGAAACACCATATATTTT. It translates to CASSYSRVGNTIYF.

The chain carries TRBV25-1 and TRBJ2-7, with TRBD2 identical over 8 bases. The CDR3 is made up of 14 amino acids. J gave up 2 bases and V 6 bases, and 6 bases lay outside the gene matches. Germline V gene sequence: CDR1 MGHDK, CDR2 SYGVNS. The CDR3 bases are TGTGCCAGCAGCTCGGGGGGGCCTACCTACGAGCAGTACTTC. It translates to CASSSGGPTYEQYF.

V usage is TRBV9 and J usage is TRBJ1-5; D ambiguous. Germline CDR1 is SGDLS and CDR2 is YYNGEE. The CDR3 has 13 residues. V shed 1 base and J shed 6 bases, with 8 bases lying between them. In nucleotides, the CDR3 is TGTGCCAGCAGCGTATTTCTTCGTCAGCCCCAGCATTTT. It codes for CASSVFLRQPQHF. Drawing the rest from reference TRBV9 and TRBJ1-5, the complete variable domain is DSGVTQTPKHLITATGQRVTLRCSPRSGDLSVYWYQQSLDQGLQFLIQYYNGEERAKGNILERFSAQQFPDLHSELNLSSLELGDSALYFCASSVFLRQPQHFGDGTRLSIL.

This sequence joins TRBV7-2 and TRBJ2-7; D might be TRBD1 (6 bases). V was shortened by 6 bases and J by 4 bases, with 13 bases between the two germline ends. The CDR3 is made up of 13 amino acids. Germline CDR1 is SGHTA and CDR2 is FQGNSA. The CDR3 region has the DNA TGTGCCAGCAGGAAAGCTACAGGGTACGAGCAGTACTTC. Amino acids: CASRKATGYEQYF.

This clone was seen once. The chain carries TRBV6-1 and TRBJ1-6, with D unresolved. V lost 2 bases and J lost 10, with 12 bases in between. The germline V gene encodes CDR1 MNHNS and CDR2 SASEGT. The CDR3 is 14 amino acids. The DNA for the CDR3 is TGTGCCAGCAGTGAAACGCAGCAGCGGTCACCCCTCCACTTT. Residues: CASSETQQRSPLHF.

The J gene is TRBJ2-2, the V gene TRBV5-1, with 8 bases identical to TRBD2. The CDR3 runs to 15 residues. The ends lost 2 bases at V and 6 bases at J; junction bases unmatched: 6. Looked up from germline, CDR1 is SGHRS and CDR2 is YFSETQ. The CDR3 bases are TGCGCCAGCAGCTTAGGGACTAGTATCGCCGGGGAGCTGTTTTTT. This codes for CASSLGTSIAGELFF.

In this sample, this clone turned up once. The chain links TRBV5-1 to TRBJ1-5, with 7 bases that match TRBD1. Germline assignment: CDR1 SGHRS and CDR2 YFSETQ. With 2 bases clipped from V and 5 bases from J, the junction kept 7 bases outside the gene matches. The length of the CDR3 is 15 residues. CDR3 sequence reads: CASSLTGTADQPQHF. CDR3 coding DNA: TGCGCCAGCAGCTTAACCGGGACAGCTGATCAGCCCCAGCATTTT.

The J gene is TRBJ1-3, the V gene TRBV10-2; unclear D gene. With 0 bases removed from V and 4 bases from J, the gap between germline ends came to 16 bases. This CDR3 has 17 amino acids. CDR1 WSHSY and CDR2 SAAADI come from the germline V gene. CDR3 in amino acids: CASSESIGRVEGNTIYF. DNA of the CDR3: TGCGCCAGCAGTGAGTCGATAGGGAGGGTGGAAGGAAACACCATATATTTT.